This T cell receptor (beta chain) originates from a study of T cell responses to AZD1222 COVID-19 vaccine. Sequenced by immunoSEQ multiplex PCR; TCRdb stores in-frame clones only, minus some. The sample lists about 64,000 clones, roughly 80% occurring once. The CDR3 extends over 15 amino acids. Germline V lookup: CDR1 LGHNT, CDR2 FRNRAP. V gave up 5 bases and J gave up 3 bases, with 16 bases separating them. The TCR originated in an adult who received the AZD1222 COVID-19 vaccine. Source: peripheral blood, taken 28 days after the second AZD1222 dose. The chain couples TRBV12-5 to TRBJ1-1; D gene unclear. The CDR3 DNA is TGTGCTAGTGGTCCCGCCAGGAGGGAGGACACTGAAGCTTTCTTT. It specifies CASGPARREDTEAFF.